Shown below are 3 T cell receptor beta chains from a single sample sequenced in a study of blood T cell repertoires in COVID-19. TCRdb's copy holds only in-frame clones and misses some; the assay was immunoSEQ multiplex PCR. In the table there are about 250,000 clones, 86% of which are singletons. Specimen: peripheral blood. The source is a woman aged 55 to 70 who had recovered from COVID-19.

The sample holds a few counts of this clone. The rearrangement joins TRBV7-9 to TRBJ1-1, with TRBD1 matching over 8 bases. With V trimmed by 4 bases and J by 3 bases, 4 bases remained unmatched. The CDR3 length is 14 residues. CDR1 is SEHNR, CDR2 FQNEAQ, per germline (reference sequence). In nucleotides, the CDR3 is TGTGCCAGCAGCTCGACAGGGGATTACACTGAAGCTTTCTTT. The encoded protein is CASSSTGDYTEAFF.

The chain couples TRBV3-1 (or the pseudogene TRBV3-2) to TRBJ2-7; a weak D match, TRBD2 (5 bases). This CDR3 is built from 16 residues. Trimming removed 1 base from V and 4 bases from J, with 17 bases in between. The germline CDR1 and CDR2 sequences are LGHDT and YNNKEL (reference sequence). Here the CDR3 reads CASSQVSGPGRYEQYF. The DNA for the CDR3 is TGTGCCAGCAGCCAAGTCAGCGGCCCAGGACGATACGAGCAGTACTTC.

V usage is TRBV10-3 and J usage is TRBJ2-2, with 11 nucleotides matching TRBD2. CDR3 length equals 16 residues. The germline CDR1 and CDR2 sequences are ENHRY and SYGVKD. V lost 7 bases and J lost 3; bases outside the gene matches: 7. In DNA form, the CDR3 reads TGTGCCATCAACGTAGCGGGGGGGCCGGACACCGGGGAGCTGTTTTTT. Encoded protein: CAINVAGGPDTGELFF.